The source of this T cell receptor (beta chain) is a study of Tregs in tolerant kidney transplant recipients. Comments on this clone: The antigen is undetermined. The read halts 3 residues ahead of the CDR3 end, with the missing end drawn from the germline J gene.

Looked up from germline, CDR1 is SGHTA and CDR2 is FQGTGA. CDR3 size: 15 residues. V shed 0 bases and J 6 bases; nucleotides not matched to a gene: 5. Mixed chimerism was transient after nonmyeloablative marrow transplants from related graft donors. Unstimulated Tregs (CD4+CD25+CD127-) and CD4+CD25- non-Tregs were sorted from PBMCs. Points from the study as a whole: Expanding Tregs on activated donor B cells appeared to best identify donor-specific TCRbeta clones.

Repertoires were generated with immunoSEQ multiplex PCR, while TCRdb's copy carries only in-frame clones and drops some. The sample totals about 15,000 clones. The TCR comes from a human patient who received a combined kidney and bone marrow transplant. A share of the T cells may be of graft donor origin. Sequencing used CD4+ T cells from blood (PBMCs), obtained 12 months after the transplant. V gene TRBV7-3 combines with J gene TRBJ2-7, with TRBD2 matching over 10 bases. Incomplete CDR3 DNA: TGTGCCAGCAGCTTAACCGATCTAGCGGGAGTCGAG. It specifies CASSLTDLAGVE. Given in full, the CDR3 is CASSLTDLAGVEQYF.